This is a list of T cell receptor beta chains from one sample in a study of blood T cells in healthy people across ages. TCRdb recomputed calls from the 5' RACE reads with MiXCR, one row per CDR3 protein. The sample has more than 1,400,000 distinct CDR3 sequences, roughly 40% seen once. What was sequenced was blood. These receptors were taken from a woman aged 18-30 years in good health. Both conserved end residues are part of each CDR3. A D gene is named only where the DNA matches it firmly. Rows may omit the clone size; those that give it use once, few, many or a size class.

clone_size: .
j_call: TRBJ2-5
v_call: TRBV20-1
d_call: .
cdr3_aa: CSVLRGTETQYF
cdr3_nt: TGCAGCGTCCTAAGGGGAACAGAGACCCAGTACTTC

clone_size: .
j_call: TRBJ2-5
v_call: TRBV4-1
d_call: TRBD2
cdr3_aa: CASSQDEGLAGGRRETQYF
cdr3_nt: TGCGCCAGCAGCCAAGATGAGGGATTAGCGGGGGGCCGGAGAGAGACCCAGTACTTC

clone_size: few
j_call: TRBJ2-1
v_call: TRBV7-9
d_call: .
cdr3_aa: CASSFQGIDEQFF
cdr3_nt: TGTGCCAGCAGCTTCCAGGGGATCGATGAGCAGTTCTTC

clone_size: few
j_call: TRBJ2-1
v_call: TRBV6-5
d_call: TRBD2
cdr3_aa: CASSPHGSGTYNEQFF
cdr3_nt: TGTGCCAGCAGCCCCCATGGTAGCGGGACCTACAATGAGCAGTTCTTC

clone_size: few
j_call: TRBJ2-3
v_call: TRBV7-3
d_call: .
cdr3_aa: CASSLTVGRADTQYF
cdr3_nt: TGTGCCAGCAGCTTAACCGTAGGGCGGGCAGATACGCAGTATTTT

clone_size: .
j_call: TRBJ2-1
v_call: TRBV7-9
d_call: TRBD2
cdr3_aa: CASSPQRDRSYNEQFF
cdr3_nt: TGTGCCAGCAGCCCTCAGCGGGACCGCTCCTACAATGAGCAGTTCTTC

clone_size: many
j_call: TRBJ2-7
v_call: TRBV28
d_call: TRBD2
cdr3_aa: CASSPLLAGGTYEQYF
cdr3_nt: TGTGCCAGCAGTCCCCTCCTAGCGGGGGGTACGTACGAGCAGTACTTC

clone_size: few
j_call: TRBJ2-7
v_call: TRBV27
d_call: .
cdr3_aa: CASSFFSGGGYEQYF
cdr3_nt: TGTGCCAGCAGTTTTTTTAGCGGAGGGGGTTACGAGCAGTACTTC

clone_size: .
j_call: TRBJ2-3
v_call: TRBV20-1
d_call: .
cdr3_aa: CSARLGSPDTQYF
cdr3_nt: TGCAGTGCTAGGTTGGGTAGTCCAGATACGCAGTATTTT

clone_size: .
j_call: TRBJ2-1
v_call: TRBV2
d_call: .
cdr3_aa: CASSETGGPLNEQFF
cdr3_nt: TGTGCCAGCAGTGAGACCGGGGGCCCCTTGAATGAGCAGTTCTTC

clone_size: .
j_call: TRBJ2-5
v_call: TRBV27
d_call: TRBD2
cdr3_aa: CASSSGTGLQLPSTKTQYF
cdr3_nt: TGTGCCAGCAGTAGCGGGACGGGGCTACAACTCCCATCGACGAAGACCCAGTACTTC